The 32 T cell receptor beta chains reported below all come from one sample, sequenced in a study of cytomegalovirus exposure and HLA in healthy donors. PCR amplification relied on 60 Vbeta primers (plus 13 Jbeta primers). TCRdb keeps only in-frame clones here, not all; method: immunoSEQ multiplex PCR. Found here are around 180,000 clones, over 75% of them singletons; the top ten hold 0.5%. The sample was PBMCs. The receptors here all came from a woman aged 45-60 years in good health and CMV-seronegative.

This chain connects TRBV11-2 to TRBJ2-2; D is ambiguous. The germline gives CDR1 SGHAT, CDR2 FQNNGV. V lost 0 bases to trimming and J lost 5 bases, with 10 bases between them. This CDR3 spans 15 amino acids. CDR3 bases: TGTGCCAGCAGCTTAGATCTGGGCACTACCGGGGAGCTGTTTTTT. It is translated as CASSLDLGTTGELFF.

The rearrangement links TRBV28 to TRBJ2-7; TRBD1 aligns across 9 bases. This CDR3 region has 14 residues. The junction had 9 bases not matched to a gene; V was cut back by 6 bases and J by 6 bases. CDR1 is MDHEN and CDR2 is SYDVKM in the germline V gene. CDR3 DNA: TGTGCCAGCAGAACCGGGACAGGGTCGGGCGAGCAGTACTTC. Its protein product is CASRTGTGSGEQYF. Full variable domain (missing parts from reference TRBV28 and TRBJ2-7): DVKVTQSSRYLVKRTGEKVFLECVQDMDHENMFWYRQDPGLGLRLIYFSYDVKMKEKGDIPEGYSVSREKKERFSLILESASTNQTSMYLCASRTGTGSGEQYFGPGTRLTVT.

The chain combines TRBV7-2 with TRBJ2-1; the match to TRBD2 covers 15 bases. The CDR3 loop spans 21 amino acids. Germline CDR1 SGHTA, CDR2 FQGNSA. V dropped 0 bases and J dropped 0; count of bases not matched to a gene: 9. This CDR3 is CASSLAPGLAGGQSSYNEQFF. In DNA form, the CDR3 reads TGTGCCAGCAGCTTAGCGCCTGGACTAGCGGGGGGGCAGAGCTCCTACAATGAGCAGTTCTTC.

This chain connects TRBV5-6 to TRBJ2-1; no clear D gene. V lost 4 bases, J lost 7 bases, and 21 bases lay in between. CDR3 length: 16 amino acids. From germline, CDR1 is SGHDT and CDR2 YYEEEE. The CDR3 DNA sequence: TGTGCCAGCAGCAGACCAACTAATCCCCTTAGGAATGAGCAGTTCTTC. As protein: CASSRPTNPLRNEQFF.

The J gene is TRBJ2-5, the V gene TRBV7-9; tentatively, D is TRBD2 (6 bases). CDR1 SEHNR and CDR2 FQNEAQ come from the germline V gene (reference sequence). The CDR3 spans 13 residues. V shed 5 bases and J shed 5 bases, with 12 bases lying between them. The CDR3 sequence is CASSPTSDETQYF. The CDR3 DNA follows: TGTGCCAGCAGCCCGACTAGTGATGAGACCCAGTACTTC.

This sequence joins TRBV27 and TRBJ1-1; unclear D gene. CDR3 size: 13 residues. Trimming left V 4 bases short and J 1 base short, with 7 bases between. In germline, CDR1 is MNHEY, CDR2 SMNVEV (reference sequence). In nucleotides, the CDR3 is TGTGCCAGCAGTTGGAACAGGAACACTGAAGCTTTCTTT. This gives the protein CASSWNRNTEAFF.

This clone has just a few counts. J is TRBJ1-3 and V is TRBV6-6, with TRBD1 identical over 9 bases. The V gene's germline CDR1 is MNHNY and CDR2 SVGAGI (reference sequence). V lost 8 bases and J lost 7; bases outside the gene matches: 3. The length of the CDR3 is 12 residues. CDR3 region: CASGTGTNTIYF. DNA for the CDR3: TGTGCCAGCGGGACAGGGACCAACACCATATATTTT.

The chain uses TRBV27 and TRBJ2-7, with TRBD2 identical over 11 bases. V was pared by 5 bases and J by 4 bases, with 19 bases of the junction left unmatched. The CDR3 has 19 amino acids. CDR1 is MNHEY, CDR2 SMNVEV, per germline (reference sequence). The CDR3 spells CASSPELVTSGSPLYEQYF. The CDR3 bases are TGTGCCAGCAGTCCCGAACTCGTCACTAGCGGGAGTCCTTTGTACGAGCAGTACTTC.

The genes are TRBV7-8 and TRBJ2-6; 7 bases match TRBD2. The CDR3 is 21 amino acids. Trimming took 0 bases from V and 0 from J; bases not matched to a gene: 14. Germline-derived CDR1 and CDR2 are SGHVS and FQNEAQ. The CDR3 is CASSLAILTGGKSSGANVLTF. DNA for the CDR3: TGTGCCAGCAGCTTAGCCATCCTCACCGGGGGGAAGAGCTCTGGGGCCAACGTCCTGACTTTC.

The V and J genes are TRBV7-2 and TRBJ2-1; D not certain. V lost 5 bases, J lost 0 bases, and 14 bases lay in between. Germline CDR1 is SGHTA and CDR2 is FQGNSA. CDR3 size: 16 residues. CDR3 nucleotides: TGTGCCAGCAGCGCAAGAGCCCAGCGCTCCTACAATGAGCAGTTCTTC. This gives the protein CASSARAQRSYNEQFF.

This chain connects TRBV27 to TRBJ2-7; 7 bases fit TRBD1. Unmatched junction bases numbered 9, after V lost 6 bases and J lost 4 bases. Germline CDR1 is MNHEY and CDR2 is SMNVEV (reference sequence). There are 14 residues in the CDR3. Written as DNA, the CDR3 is TGTGCCAGCAGGTTGACAGGGAAGGGATACGAGCAGTACTTC. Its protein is CASRLTGKGYEQYF.

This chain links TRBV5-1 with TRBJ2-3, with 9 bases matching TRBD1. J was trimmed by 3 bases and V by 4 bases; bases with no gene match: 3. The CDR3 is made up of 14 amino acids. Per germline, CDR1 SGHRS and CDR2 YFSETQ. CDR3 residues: CASSQGQGTDTQYF. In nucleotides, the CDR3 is TGCGCCAGCAGCCAGGGACAGGGTACAGATACGCAGTATTTT.

DNA of the CDR3: TGTGCCAGCAGCTTAAACAGGGGCACAGATACGCAGTATTTT. This gives the protein CASSLNRGTDTQYF. V and J are TRBV7-2 and TRBJ2-3; tentatively, D is TRBD1 (6 bases). The CDR3 runs to 14 residues. CDR1 SGHTA and CDR2 FQGNSA come from the germline V gene. With 2 bases removed from V and 1 base from J, the gap between germline ends came to 7 bases.

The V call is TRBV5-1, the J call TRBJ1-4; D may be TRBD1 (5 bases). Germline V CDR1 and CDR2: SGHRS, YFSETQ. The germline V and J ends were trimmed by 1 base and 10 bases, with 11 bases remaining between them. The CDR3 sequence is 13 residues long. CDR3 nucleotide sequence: TGCGCCAGCAGCTTGAACGGGGGAGGAAAACTGTTTTTT. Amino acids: CASSLNGGGKLFF. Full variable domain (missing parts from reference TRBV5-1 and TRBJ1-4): KAGVTQTPRYLIKTRGQQVTLSCSPISGHRSVSWYQQTPGQGLQFLFEYFSETQRNKGNFPGRFSGRQFSNSRSEMNVSTLELGDSALYLCASSLNGGGKLFFGSGTQLSVL.

DNA of the CDR3: TGCGCCAGCAGTGAGTCGGGCCCTAACTATGGCTACACCTTC. Protein sequence: CASSESGPNYGYTF. The V and J genes are TRBV10-2 and TRBJ1-2; D is uncertain. Trimming took 0 bases from V and 0 from J, leaving 5 bases between them. Germline V CDR1 and CDR2: WSHSY, SAAADI. There are 14 residues in the CDR3.

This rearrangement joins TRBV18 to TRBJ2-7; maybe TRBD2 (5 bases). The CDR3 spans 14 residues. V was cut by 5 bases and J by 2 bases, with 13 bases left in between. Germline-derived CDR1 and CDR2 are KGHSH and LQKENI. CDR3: CASSMPSKTYEQYF. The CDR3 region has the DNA TGTGCCAGCTCAATGCCTAGCAAAACCTACGAGCAGTACTTC.

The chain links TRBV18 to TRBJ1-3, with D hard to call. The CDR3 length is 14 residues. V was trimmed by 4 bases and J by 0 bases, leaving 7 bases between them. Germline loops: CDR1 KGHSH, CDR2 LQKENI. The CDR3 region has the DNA TGTGCCAGCTCACTCCAGTCCTCTGGAAACACCATATATTTT. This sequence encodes CASSLQSSGNTIYF. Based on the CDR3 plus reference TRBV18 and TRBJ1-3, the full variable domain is NAGVMQNPRHLVRRRGQEARLRCSPMKGHSHVYWYRQLPEEGLKFMVYLQKENIIDESGMPKERFSAEFPKEGPSILRIQQVVRGDSAAYFCASSLQSSGNTIYFGEGSWLTVV.

This chain's CDR3 is CASSLLVAGGLVGTGELFF. DNA of the CDR3: TGTGCCAGCAGCTTATTGGTAGCGGGGGGGCTCGTCGGCACCGGGGAGCTGTTTTTT. The rearrangement uses TRBV7-2 and TRBJ2-2; TRBD2 agrees at 11 bases. Trimming took 2 bases from V and 4 from J; bases not matched to a gene: 12. The germline gives CDR1 SGHTA, CDR2 FQGNSA. The CDR3 runs 19 residues.

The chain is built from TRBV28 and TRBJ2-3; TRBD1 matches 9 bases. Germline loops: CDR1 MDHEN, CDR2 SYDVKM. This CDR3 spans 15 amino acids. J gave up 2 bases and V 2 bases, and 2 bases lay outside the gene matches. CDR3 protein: CASSLGTGYTDTQYF. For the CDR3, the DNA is TGTGCCAGCAGTTTAGGGACAGGGTACACAGATACGCAGTATTTT.

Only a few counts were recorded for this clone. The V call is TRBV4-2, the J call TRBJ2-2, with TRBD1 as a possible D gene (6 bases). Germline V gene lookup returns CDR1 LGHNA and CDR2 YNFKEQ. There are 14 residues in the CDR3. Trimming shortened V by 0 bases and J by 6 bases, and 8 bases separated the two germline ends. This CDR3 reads CASSQEQGAGELFF. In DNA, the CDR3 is TGTGCCAGCAGCCAAGAACAGGGCGCCGGGGAGCTGTTTTTT.

CDR3 protein: CASSLDGGVPGAQHF. The CDR3 region has the DNA TGCGCCAGCAGCTTGGATGGAGGGGTCCCCGGGGCCCAGCATTTT. V is TRBV5-1 and J is TRBJ1-5; D might be TRBD1 (5 bases). This CDR3 spans 15 amino acids. Trimming stripped 0 bases from V and 11 bases from J, with 18 bases between. Germline lookup yields CDR1 SGHRS and CDR2 YFSETQ.

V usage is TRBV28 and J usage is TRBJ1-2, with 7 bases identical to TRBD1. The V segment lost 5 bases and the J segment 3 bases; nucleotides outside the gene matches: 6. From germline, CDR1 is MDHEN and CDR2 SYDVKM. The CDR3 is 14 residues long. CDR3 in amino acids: CASSPSTGYYGYTF. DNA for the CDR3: TGTGCCAGCAGTCCGTCGACAGGGTACTATGGCTACACCTTC.

In DNA form, the CDR3 reads TGTGCCAGCGGGAGGGGGACGAACACTGAAGCTTTCTTT. Translating it yields CASGRGTNTEAFF. This rearrangement joins TRBV7-9 to TRBJ1-1, with TRBD1 as a possible D gene (6 bases). V was shortened by 8 bases and J by 1 base, with 11 bases between the two germline ends. CDR1 SEHNR and CDR2 FQNEAQ come from the germline V gene (reference sequence). The CDR3 is 13 amino acids.

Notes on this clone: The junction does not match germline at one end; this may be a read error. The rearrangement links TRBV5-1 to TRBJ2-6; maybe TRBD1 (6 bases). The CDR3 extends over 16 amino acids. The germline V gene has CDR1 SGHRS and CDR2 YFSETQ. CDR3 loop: CASSLGAGAGANGLTF. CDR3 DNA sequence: TGCGCCAGCAGCTTGGGGGCAGGGGCTGGGGCCAACGGCCTGACTTTC.

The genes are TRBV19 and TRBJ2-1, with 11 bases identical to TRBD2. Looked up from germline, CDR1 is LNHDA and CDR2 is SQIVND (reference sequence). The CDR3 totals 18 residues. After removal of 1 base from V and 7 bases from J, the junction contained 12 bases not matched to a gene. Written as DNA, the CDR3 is TGTGCCAGTAGTATAGGCCCCCCTAGCGGGAGGTTTGGGAATGAGCAGTTCTTC. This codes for CASSIGPPSGRFGNEQFF.

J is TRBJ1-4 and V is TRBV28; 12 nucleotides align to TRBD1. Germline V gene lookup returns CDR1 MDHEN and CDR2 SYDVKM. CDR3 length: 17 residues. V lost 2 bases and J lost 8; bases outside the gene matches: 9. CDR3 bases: TGTGCCAGCAGTTTACAGGGACAGGGGGCGCCAGGGGAAAAACTGTTTTTT. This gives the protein CASSLQGQGAPGEKLFF. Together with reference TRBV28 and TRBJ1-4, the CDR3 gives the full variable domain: DVKVTQSSRYLVKRTGEKVFLECVQDMDHENMFWYRQDPGLGLRLIYFSYDVKMKEKGDIPEGYSVSREKKERFSLILESASTNQTSMYLCASSLQGQGAPGEKLFFGSGTQLSVL.

CDR3 residues: CASNRRASTDTQYF. CDR3 DNA sequence: TGTGCCAGTAATAGGCGGGCGAGCACAGATACGCAGTATTTT. The chain couples TRBV19 to TRBJ2-3, with a possible D match to TRBD2 (5 bases). This CDR3 has 14 amino acids. CDR1 is LNHDA, CDR2 SQIVND, per germline (reference sequence). V shed 7 bases and J shed 0 bases, with 11 bases lying between them. Full variable domain (remainder filled in from reference TRBV19 and TRBJ2-3): DGGITQSPKYLFRKEGQNVTLSCEQNLNHDAMYWYRQDPGQGLRLIYYSQIVNDFQKGDIAEGYSVSREKKESFPLTVTSAQKNPTAFYLCASNRRASTDTQYFGPGTRLTVL.

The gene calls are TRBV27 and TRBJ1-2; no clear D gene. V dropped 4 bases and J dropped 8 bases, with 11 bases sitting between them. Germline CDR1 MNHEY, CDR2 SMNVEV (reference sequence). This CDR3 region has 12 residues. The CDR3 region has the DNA TGTGCCAGCAGTTCGGGTTCTCTAGGCTACACCTTC. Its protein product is CASSSGSLGYTF.

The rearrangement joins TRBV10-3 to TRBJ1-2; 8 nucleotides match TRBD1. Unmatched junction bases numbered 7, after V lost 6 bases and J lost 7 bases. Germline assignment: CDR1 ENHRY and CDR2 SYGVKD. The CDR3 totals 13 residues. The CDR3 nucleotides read TGTGCCATCAGCCTAGGACAGGGTGCTGGCTACACCTTC. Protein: CAISLGQGAGYTF.

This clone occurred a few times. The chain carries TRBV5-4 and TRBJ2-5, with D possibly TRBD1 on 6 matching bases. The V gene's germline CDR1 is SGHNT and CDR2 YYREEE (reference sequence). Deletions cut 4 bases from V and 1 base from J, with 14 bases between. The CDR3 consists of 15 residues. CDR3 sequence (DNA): TGTGCCAGCAGCCGTCCGGACAGCGTCCAAGAGACCCAGTACTTC. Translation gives CASSRPDSVQETQYF.

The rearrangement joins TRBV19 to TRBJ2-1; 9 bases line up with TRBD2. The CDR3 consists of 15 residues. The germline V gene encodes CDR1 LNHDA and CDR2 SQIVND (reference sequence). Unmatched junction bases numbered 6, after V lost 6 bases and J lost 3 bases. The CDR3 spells CASRRVAGDYNEQFF. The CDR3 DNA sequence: TGTGCCAGTAGGAGAGTAGCGGGAGACTACAATGAGCAGTTCTTC.

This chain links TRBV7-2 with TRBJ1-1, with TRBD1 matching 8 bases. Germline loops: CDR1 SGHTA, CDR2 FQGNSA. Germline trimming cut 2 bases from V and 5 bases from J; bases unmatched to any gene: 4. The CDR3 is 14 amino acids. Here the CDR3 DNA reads TGTGCCAGCAGCTTACAGGGGGCAGGGACTGAAGCTTTCTTT. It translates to CASSLQGAGTEAFF.